This TCR beta chain was obtained from a study of cytomegalovirus exposure and HLA in healthy donors (dated by TCRdb to 2015 to 2018). Regarding the research as a whole: A later analysis indicated that the 95 to 150 validation repertoires were generated on the platform also employed for the approximately 700 repertoires of the first cohort. The study aimed to test whether signatures of past pathogen exposure could be identified by cataloging public T cell receptors. In addition to the first cohort of roughly 700 subjects, a separate validation cohort of approximately 130 different subjects was used. High-throughput TCR immunosequencing, statistical association of individual TCRs with disease status, and machine learning were combined to predict cytomegalovirus infection status.

The donors were included in the validation cohort of 100 to 150 subjects, a group kept apart from the roughly 730-subject first cohort. The library was built by means of the immunoSEQ multiplex PCR assay. The original methods were these. A statistical classification framework was developed to diagnose cytomegalovirus status using the catalog of TCR beta chain sequences. As stored in TCRdb, this immuneACCESS dataset retains in-frame rearrangements with V and J assigned. A fraction of the clones does not appear; measured against another copy, unresolved V genes explain less than half of the discrepancy, and the remainder lacks a known reason. D and trimming were read from the DNA, whereas the V and J calls and clone size are those reported in that table. The sample includes about 78,000 clones, with 95% to 97% observed a single time. The ten top clones hold 1.6% of the sample. What the study reported, not specific to this receptor: It was suggested by the authors that the approach could potentially be generalized to other disease states and immunological phenotypes. A total of fewer than 200 TCR beta chains were listed by the study as associated with cytomegalovirus. A later analysis found that TCRs clustered in the first cohort also tended to co-occur in the roughly 110 validation repertoires, with roughly 95% of cluster scores above 0. A later analysis had no HLA typing for the validation cohort, so co-occurrence there was scored across all 130 or so repertoires. The classifier was reported to diagnose cytomegalovirus status with high specificity and sensitivity in both the original cohort and the validation cohort. In vitro tests confirmed that a few of the cytomegalovirus-associated TCR beta chains recognize cytomegalovirus antigens. Most TCR sequences were observed very rarely across donors, whereas some public TCRs were present in many individuals.

Turning to this clone: This receptor's antigen is unknown. The sample holds no much larger clone one base away, and base qualities are not on file.

The sample was PBMCs. This receptor was obtained from a man between 18 and 29 years old in good health and CMV-seropositive.

The CDR3 protein is CASSLLAEIYNEQFF. Read as DNA, the sequence is TGTGCCAGCAGTTTACTAGCGGAGATCTACAATGAGCAGTTCTTC. The chain employs TRBV28 and TRBJ2-1; the junction holds 7 bases that match TRBD2. Counted from cysteine to phenylalanine, this CDR3 has 15 amino acids. Only CDR3 DNA remains: 45 bases, in frame from the first base. The germline V gene provides CDR1 MDHEN and CDR2 SYDVKM. V loses 2 bases at its end and J loses 3 bases; junction bases beyond the gene matches: 4. The entire variable domain, with the stretches around the CDR3 drawn from the reference TRBV28 and TRBJ2-1 proteins, is DVKVTQSSRYLVKRTGEKVFLECVQDMDHENMFWYRQDPGLGLRLIYFSYDVKMKEKGDIPEGYSVSREKKERFSLILESASTNQTSMYLCASSLLAEIYNEQFFGPGTRLTVL.